This TCR beta chain was identified in a study of read filtering for tumor transcriptome and immune sequencing. Turning to the study itself: IR-seq gave about 3.5 to 10.27 million TCR reads per sample; RNA-seq gave about 80 to 1,400.

To note about this clonotype: Its antigen is currently unknown. With a far larger clone one base away, a read error is the likely cause.

Study-wide results and limits: Without single-read clonotypes, shared clonotype proportions correlated more between IR-seq and RNA-seq. IR-seq captured clonotypes deeper and more reliably than RNA-seq.

This CDR3 has 16 residues. The V gene's germline CDR1 is SEHNR and CDR2 FQNEAQ (reference sequence). From about 400 ng of RNA, a library with molecular barcoded alpha/delta and beta/gamma adaptors was made. TCRdb reprocessed the reads via MiXCR and lists one record per CDR3 protein. The sample lists about 5,500 distinct CDR3 sequences, roughly 20% occurring once. The clonotype was recovered from a donor over 35 with multiple myeloma. This chain joins TRBV7-9 and TRBJ2-1; 8 positions agree with TRBD2. Sequencing was performed on a population of CD138-negative cells sorted from bone marrow. CDR3 sequence: CASSWTSGSSYKEQFF. The CDR3 bases are TGTGCCAGCAGCTGGACCAGCGGGAGCTCCTACAAAGAGCAGTTCTTC.